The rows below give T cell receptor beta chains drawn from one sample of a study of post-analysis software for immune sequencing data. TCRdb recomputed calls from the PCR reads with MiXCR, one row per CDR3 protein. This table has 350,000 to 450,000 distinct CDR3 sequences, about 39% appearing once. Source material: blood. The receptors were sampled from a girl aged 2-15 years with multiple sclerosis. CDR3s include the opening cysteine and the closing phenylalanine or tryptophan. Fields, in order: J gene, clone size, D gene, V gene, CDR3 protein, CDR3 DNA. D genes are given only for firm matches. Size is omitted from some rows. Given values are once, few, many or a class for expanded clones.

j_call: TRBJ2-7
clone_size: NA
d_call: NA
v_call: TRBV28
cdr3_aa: CASSLTWGVGSYEQYF
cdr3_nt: TGTGCCAGCAGTTTAACGTGGGGTGTTGGGTCCTACGAGCAGTACTTC

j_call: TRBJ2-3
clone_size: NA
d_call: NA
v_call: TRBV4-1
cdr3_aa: CASSQFILTDTQYF
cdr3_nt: TGCGCCAGCAGCCAATTTATCCTGACAGATACGCAGTATTTT

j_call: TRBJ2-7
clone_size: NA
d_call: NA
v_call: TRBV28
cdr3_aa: CASRTVPYEQYF
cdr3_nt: TGTGCCAGCAGGACAGTCCCCTACGAGCAGTACTTC

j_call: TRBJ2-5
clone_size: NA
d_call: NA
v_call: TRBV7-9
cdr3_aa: CASSLLEAGTKETQYF
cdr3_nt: TGTGCCAGCAGCTTACTCGAGGCGGGAACAAAAGAGACCCAGTACTTC

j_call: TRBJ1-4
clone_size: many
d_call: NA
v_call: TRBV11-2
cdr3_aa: CASSLDSGAPNEKLFF
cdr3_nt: TGTGCCAGCAGCTTAGATTCCGGGGCCCCTAATGAAAAACTGTTTTTT

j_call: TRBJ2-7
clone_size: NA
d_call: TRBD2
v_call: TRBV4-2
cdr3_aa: CASSQELAGMYEQYF
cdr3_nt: TGTGCCAGCAGCCAAGAGTTAGCGGGGATGTACGAGCAGTACTTC

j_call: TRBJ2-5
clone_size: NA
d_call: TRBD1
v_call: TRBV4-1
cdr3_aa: CASSLRDSHQETQYF
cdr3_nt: TGCGCCAGCAGCCTCCGGGACAGCCACCAAGAGACCCAGTACTTC

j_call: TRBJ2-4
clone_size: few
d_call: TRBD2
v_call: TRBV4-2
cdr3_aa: CASSQRPSGGGEAKNIQYF
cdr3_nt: TGTGCCAGCAGCCAAAGGCCTAGCGGGGGGGGTGAGGCCAAAAACATTCAGTACTTC

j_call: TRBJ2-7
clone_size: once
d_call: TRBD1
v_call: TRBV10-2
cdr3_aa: CARAKRQGSRYEQYF
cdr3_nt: TGCGCCAGGGCAAAGAGACAGGGGAGTAGGTACGAGCAGTACTTC

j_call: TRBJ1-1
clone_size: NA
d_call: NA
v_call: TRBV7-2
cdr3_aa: CASSLATGNTEAFF
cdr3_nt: TGTGCCAGCAGCTTAGCGACCGGGAACACTGAAGCTTTCTTT

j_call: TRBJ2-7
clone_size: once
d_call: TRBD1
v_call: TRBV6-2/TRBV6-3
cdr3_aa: CASGDRGDTYEQYF
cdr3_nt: TGTGCCAGCGGTGACAGGGGGGACACCTACGAGCAGTACTTC

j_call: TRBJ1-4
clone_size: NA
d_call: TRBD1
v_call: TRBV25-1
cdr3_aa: CASSEVGQGNLFLFF
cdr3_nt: TGTGCCAGCAGTGAGGTCGGACAGGGGAACCTGTTCCTGTTTTTT

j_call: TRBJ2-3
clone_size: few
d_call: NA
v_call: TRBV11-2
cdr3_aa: CASSRLRGPPDTQYF
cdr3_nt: TGTGCCAGCAGCCGACTGAGGGGCCCCCCAGATACGCAGTATTTT

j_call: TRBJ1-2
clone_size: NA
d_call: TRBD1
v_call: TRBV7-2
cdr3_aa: CASSPSGGRGSYGYTF
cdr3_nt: TGTGCCAGCAGCCCATCAGGGGGAAGGGGAAGCTATGGCTACACCTTC

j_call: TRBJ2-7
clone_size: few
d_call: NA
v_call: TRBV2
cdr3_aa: CASSEYGPGSTYEQYF
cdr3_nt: TGTGCCAGCAGTGAATACGGGCCAGGGTCCACTTACGAGCAGTACTTC

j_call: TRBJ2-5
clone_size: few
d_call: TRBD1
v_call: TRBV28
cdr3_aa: CASRRDRGFQETQYF
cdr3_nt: TGTGCCAGCCGACGGGACAGGGGCTTCCAAGAGACCCAGTACTTC

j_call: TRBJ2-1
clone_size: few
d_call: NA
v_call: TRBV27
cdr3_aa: CASIGSFYNEQFF
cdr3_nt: TGTGCCAGCATCGGTAGTTTCTACAATGAGCAGTTCTTC

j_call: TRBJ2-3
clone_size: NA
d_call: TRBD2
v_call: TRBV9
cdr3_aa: CASSPGLAGGSDTQYF
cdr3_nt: TGTGCCAGCAGCCCCGGACTAGCGGGAGGGTCAGATACGCAGTATTTT

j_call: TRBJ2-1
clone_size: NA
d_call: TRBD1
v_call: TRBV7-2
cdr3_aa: CASILLAQGSPNEQFF
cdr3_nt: TGTGCCAGCATCCTCCTGGCACAGGGGAGCCCCAATGAGCAGTTCTTC

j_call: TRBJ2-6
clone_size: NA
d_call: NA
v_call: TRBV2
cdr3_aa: CASKQAGSGANVLTF
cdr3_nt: TGTGCCAGCAAGCAGGCTGGCTCTGGGGCCAACGTCCTGACTTTC

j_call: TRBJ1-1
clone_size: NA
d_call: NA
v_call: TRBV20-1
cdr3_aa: CSAGGQGFEAFF
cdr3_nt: TGCAGTGCGGGAGGGCAGGGTTTTGAAGCTTTCTTT

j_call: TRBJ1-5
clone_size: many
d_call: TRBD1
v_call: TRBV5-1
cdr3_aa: CASSLVPTGGNQPQHF
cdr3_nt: TGCGCCAGCAGCTTGGTCCCGACAGGGGGTAATCAGCCCCAGCATTTT

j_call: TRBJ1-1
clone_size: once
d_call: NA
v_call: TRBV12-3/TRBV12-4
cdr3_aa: CASSLLGVEWVTEAFF
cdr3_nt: TGTGCCAGCAGTTTATTAGGGGTAGAGTGGGTCACTGAAGCTTTCTTT

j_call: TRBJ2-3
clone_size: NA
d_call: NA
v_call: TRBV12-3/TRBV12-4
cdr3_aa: CASGRGLSTDTQYF
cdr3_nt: TGTGCCAGCGGAAGGGGACTCAGCACAGATACGCAGTATTTT

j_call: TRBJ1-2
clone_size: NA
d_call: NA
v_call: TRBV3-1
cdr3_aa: CASSQGGGTFNYGYTF
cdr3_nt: TGTGCCAGCAGCCAAGGAGGCGGGACTTTTAACTATGGCTACACCTTC